The 30 T cell receptor beta chains below were found in one sample sequenced in a study of healthy donors' naive CD4 and CD8 T cells. TCR libraries were built from about 500 ng of total RNA by linear amplification. TCRdb ran MiXCR on the reads and lists one entry per CDR3 protein. Here the sample spans around 180,000 distinct CDR3 sequences, 65% to 75% being singletons. The sequenced material came from naive CD4+ and CD8+ T cells sorted from blood, pooled from several donors. The receptors derive from a pool of human donors in good health; the sample pools cells from several healthy donors.

The V gene is TRBV29-1, the J gene TRBJ2-2; TRBD2 matches at 13 bases. The CDR3 totals 15 residues. CDR1 is SQVTM and CDR2 is ANQGSEA in the germline V gene. Trimming at V came to 4 bases and at J to 7 bases, leaving 6 bases not matched to a gene. CDR3 sequence reads: CSVVLAGGPVGELFF. As DNA, the CDR3 is TGCAGCGTTGTACTAGCGGGAGGGCCGGTCGGGGAGCTGTTTTTT.

This clonotype was detected a few times. This chain's CDR3 is CASRATDGSSGANVLTF. The CDR3 DNA reads as TGTGCCAGTAGAGCTACGGACGGCTCCTCTGGGGCCAACGTCCTGACTTTC. The genes are TRBV19 and TRBJ2-6; D call uncertain. Germline CDR1 is LNHDA and CDR2 is SQIVND (reference sequence). The CDR3 has 17 residues. Trimming cost V 6 bases and J 0 bases, with 15 bases left between them.

The chain joins TRBV19 to TRBJ1-1; TRBD1 matches 9 bases. V was pared by 6 bases and J by 3 bases, with 8 bases of the junction left unmatched. The length of the CDR3 is 15 residues. Germline CDR1 and CDR2: LNHDA and SQIVND (reference sequence). The CDR3 nucleotides read TGTGCCAGTAGCCTCGGGACAGGGTTGGACACTGAAGCTTTCTTT. Its translation: CASSLGTGLDTEAFF.

The genes are TRBV27 and TRBJ1-1; D is perhaps TRBD1 (6 bases). Germline assignment: CDR1 MNHEY and CDR2 SMNVEV (reference sequence). The V and J ends lost 2 bases and 5 bases respectively, with 12 bases between them. The CDR3 runs to 14 residues. The chain's CDR3 is CASSLGGVRTEAFF. Here the CDR3 DNA reads TGTGCCAGCAGTTTAGGGGGCGTAAGGACTGAAGCTTTCTTT.

This clonotype was found a few times. The chain uses TRBV19 and TRBJ1-1; D ambiguous. Germline CDR1 and CDR2: LNHDA and SQIVND (reference sequence). Trimming took 1 base from V and 1 from J, leaving 7 bases between them. This CDR3 has 14 amino acids. The CDR3 DNA follows: TGTGCCAGTAGTATAGCGTCCGGGAACACTGAAGCTTTCTTT. Protein sequence: CASSIASGNTEAFF.

This chain links TRBV29-1 with TRBJ2-1, with D unresolved. Germline V gene sequence: CDR1 SQVTM, CDR2 ANQGSEA. Trimming removed 2 bases from V and 6 bases from J, with 14 bases in between. The CDR3 length is 14 residues. The CDR3 sequence is CSVERSASFNEQFF. CDR3 in DNA: TGCAGCGTTGAAAGGTCGGCCAGTTTCAATGAGCAGTTCTTC.

Here the CDR3 reads CASSLAGEADTQYF. In DNA, the CDR3 is TGTGCCAGCAGCTTAGCCGGGGAGGCAGATACGCAGTATTTT. The chain recombines TRBV7-2 with TRBJ2-3; maybe TRBD2 (6 bases). V gave up 0 bases and J gave up 4 bases, with 8 bases separating them. The CDR3 totals 14 residues. Germline assignment: CDR1 SGHTA and CDR2 FQGNSA.

The chain joins TRBV7-9 to TRBJ2-3, with D unclear. The V gene lost 2 bases and the J gene lost 0 bases, with 6 bases spanning the gap. CDR3 length equals 14 residues. Germline V gene data show CDR1 as SEHNR and CDR2 as FQNEAQ (reference sequence). The CDR3 DNA reads TGTGCCAGCAGCTTACTCGGTAGCACAGATACGCAGTATTTT. It encodes CASSLLGSTDTQYF.

The genes are TRBV6-1 and TRBJ1-5; TRBD1 agrees at 7 bases. The CDR3 is 18 residues long. Looked up from germline, CDR1 is MNHNS and CDR2 is SASEGT. V was pared by 2 bases and J by 0 bases, with 10 bases of the junction left unmatched. The CDR3 spells CASSEFAGGSYSNQPQHF. DNA of the CDR3: TGTGCCAGCAGTGAATTCGCAGGGGGTTCCTATAGCAATCAGCCCCAGCATTTT.

The gene calls are TRBV6-6 and TRBJ2-7; TRBD2 matches at 7 bases. Germline V gene data show CDR1 as MNHNY and CDR2 as SVGAGI (reference sequence). The CDR3 has 16 residues. The ends lost 4 bases at V and 3 bases at J; junction bases unmatched: 12. The CDR3 DNA is TGTGCCAGCAGTTCCCCGGGAGGCTTCCGCGACTACGAGCAGTACTTC. Protein product: CASSSPGGFRDYEQYF.

The rearrangement uses TRBV29-1 and TRBJ2-3, with D possibly matching TRBD1 (5 bases). V shed 4 bases and J shed 5 bases, with 10 bases lying between them. The CDR3 loop spans 12 amino acids. Germline V lookup: CDR1 SQVTM, CDR2 ANQGSEA. For the CDR3, the DNA is TGCAGCGTTGGTGGGGCCGGAGATACGCAGTATTTT. Protein product: CSVGGAGDTQYF.

Comments on this clonotype: A read error may account for a junction end that differs from germline. This sequence joins TRBV6-2 or TRBV6-3 and TRBJ2-3; TRBD2 might be the D (5 bases). The length of the CDR3 is 15 residues. Germline V gives CDR1 MNHEY, CDR2 SVGEGT. The CDR3 protein is CANSSAGVSTDTQYF. As DNA, the CDR3 is TGTGCCAACAGTTCCGCCGGGGTTAGCACAGATACGCAGTATTTT.

This clonotype was observed a handful of times. The J gene is TRBJ2-1, the V gene TRBV7-8; 10 positions match TRBD1. J was trimmed by 6 bases and V by 5 bases; bases with no gene match: 7. The CDR3 has 15 amino acids. Germline CDR1 and CDR2: SGHVS and FQNEAQ. The CDR3 DNA follows: TGTGCCAGCAGCCTCCGGGACAGGGGACCCAATGAGCAGTTCTTC. It encodes CASSLRDRGPNEQFF.

This rearrangement joins TRBV4-3 to TRBJ1-2, with 7 bases fitting TRBD1. Germline V CDR1 and CDR2: LGHNA, YSLEER. Trimming at V came to 3 bases and at J to 13 bases, leaving 14 bases not matched to a gene. The CDR3 has 14 amino acids. The CDR3 loop is CASSQDRQGISSTF. CDR3 bases: TGCGCCAGCAGCCAGGATCGACAGGGTATATCGTCCACCTTC.

This clonotype showed up just a few times. This CDR3 is CASSPRQLHEQYF. CDR3 nucleotide sequence: TGTGCCAGCTCACCAAGGCAGTTACACGAGCAGTACTTC. The chain employs TRBV18 and TRBJ2-7; D uncertain. Trimming removed 2 bases from V and 5 bases from J, with 10 bases in between. CDR3 length: 13 residues. Germline-derived CDR1 and CDR2 are KGHSH and LQKENI.

The CDR3: CSVPIRTETQYF. CDR3 nucleotides: TGCAGCGTTCCGATCAGGACGGAGACCCAGTACTTC. The chain links TRBV29-1 to TRBJ2-5; no clear D gene. Trimming shortened V by 5 bases and J by 5 bases, and 12 bases separated the two germline ends. CDR3 length equals 12 residues. Germline CDR1 and CDR2: SQVTM and ANQGSEA.

The chain recombines TRBV12-3 or TRBV12-4 with TRBJ1-2; 12 bases agree with TRBD1. Losses at the gene ends were 6 bases for V and 6 bases for J; bases not matched to a gene: 5. The CDR3 is 14 amino acids. CDR3 loop: CASREGQGADGYTF. The CDR3 nucleotides are TGTGCCAGCAGAGAGGGACAGGGGGCTGATGGCTACACCTTC.

The chain combines TRBV5-6 with TRBJ2-1; 10 bases align to TRBD2. The CDR3 loop spans 16 amino acids. Germline CDR1 is SGHDT and CDR2 is YYEEEE. V gave up 4 bases and J gave up 0 bases; unmatched junction bases: 4. CDR3 bases: TGTGCCAGCAGCCTAGCGGGAGCCCTCTCCTACAATGAGCAGTTCTTC. It is translated as CASSLAGALSYNEQFF.

The chain links TRBV29-1 to TRBJ2-5; D is unclear. Germline CDR1 SQVTM, CDR2 ANQGSEA. The CDR3 length is 12 residues. Trimming shortened V by 4 bases and J by 7 bases, and 13 bases separated the two germline ends. CDR3 residues: CSVVASQRTQYF. The CDR3 nucleotides read TGCAGCGTTGTTGCCAGCCAACGGACCCAGTACTTC.

The rearrangement uses TRBV2 and TRBJ1-1; D is perhaps TRBD1 (6 bases). V dropped 5 bases and J dropped 1 base, with 14 bases sitting between them. Germline CDR1 reads SNHLY; CDR2 reads FYNNEI. This CDR3 has 15 residues. In DNA, the CDR3 is TGTGCCAGCAGTCTACAGGGCACTACGAACACTGAAGCTTTCTTT. Translated: CASSLQGTTNTEAFF.

This clonotype has more than one count but fewer than ten. The chain employs TRBV5-5 and TRBJ2-1, with D tentatively TRBD2 (5 bases). Deletions cut 2 bases from V and 8 bases from J, with 17 bases between. The germline gives CDR1 SGHKS, CDR2 YYEKEE (reference sequence). The CDR3 totals 15 residues. CDR3 nucleotides: TGTGCCAGCAGCTTAATTAGAGGGATCGAGGATGAGCAGTTCTTC. This codes for CASSLIRGIEDEQFF.

This clonotype showed up just once. The chain joins TRBV5-1 to TRBJ1-2, with D possibly matching TRBD1 (5 bases). The germline gives CDR1 SGHRS, CDR2 YFSETQ. The CDR3 runs to 12 residues. V dropped 6 bases and J dropped 2 bases, with 8 bases sitting between them. The CDR3 DNA is TGCGCCAGCACCAGGGACAACTATGGCTACACCTTC. It yields the protein CASTRDNYGYTF.

This clonotype was detected only a few times. The rearrangement joins TRBV27 to TRBJ1-2, with 7 bases that match TRBD1. Germline CDR1 is MNHEY and CDR2 is SMNVEV (reference sequence). The CDR3 has 13 residues. The junction had 5 bases not matched to a gene; V was cut back by 6 bases and J by 4 bases. CDR3 loop: CASRLTGAYGYTF. The CDR3 DNA is TGTGCCAGCAGACTCACAGGGGCCTATGGCTACACCTTC.

The chain carries TRBV4-1 and TRBJ1-1, with 7 bases fitting TRBD1. The CDR3 covers 15 residues. Germline CDR1 and CDR2: MGHRA and YSYEKL. Trimming removed 4 bases from V and 1 base from J; junction bases left unmatched: 6. The CDR3 DNA is TGCGCCAGCAGCCCCTACGACAGGGCGAACACTGAAGCTTTCTTT. Its protein is CASSPYDRANTEAFF.

V is TRBV28 and J is TRBJ2-7, with D perhaps assigned TRBD1 or TRBD2 (5 bases each). CDR1 and CDR2 (germline): MDHEN, SYDVKM. V was cut by 4 bases and J by 3 bases, with 13 bases left in between. CDR3 length: 14 amino acids. The CDR3 region has the DNA TGTGCCAGCAGTTCCACAATGGGACGCTACGAGCAGTACTTC. This translates into CASSSTMGRYEQYF.

The chain is built from TRBV6-5 and TRBJ2-7, with TRBD1 matching over 8 bases. The CDR3 has 15 amino acids. Per the germline V gene, CDR1 is MNHEY and CDR2 is SVGAGI. J gave up 0 bases and V 2 bases, and 3 bases lay outside the gene matches. In nucleotides, the CDR3 is TGTGCCAGCAGTTACGGACAGGGCATCTCCTACGAGCAGTACTTC. Translated: CASSYGQGISYEQYF.

Comment on this clonotype: Mismatch with germline at one junction end may stem from a read error. The chain employs TRBV4-3 and TRBJ2-7; TRBD2 might be the D (6 bases). The CDR3 is 14 amino acids. Germline values: CDR1 LGHNA, CDR2 YSLEER. The CDR3 nucleotides are TGCGCCAGCAGCCAAGACGGGGCGGGGTACGGGCAGTACTTC. Amino acid sequence: CASSQDGAGYGQYF.

The chain recombines TRBV27 with TRBJ2-1; 10 bases match TRBD2. Germline CDR1 and CDR2: MNHEY and SMNVEV (reference sequence). With 4 bases clipped from V and 0 bases from J, the junction kept 3 bases outside the gene matches. This CDR3 is built from 16 residues. The DNA of the CDR3 is TGTGCCAGCAGTTCCTTAGCGGGAGGCTCCTACAATGAGCAGTTCTTC. Translation gives CASSSLAGGSYNEQFF.

The CDR3 DNA reads TGTGCCAGCACAGCGGGGCTCTTGACAGATACGCAGTATTTT. This translates into CASTAGLLTDTQYF. The gene calls are TRBV6-5 and TRBJ2-3, with 7 nucleotides matching TRBD2. V gave up 7 bases and J gave up 3 bases; unmatched junction bases: 7. Looked up from germline, CDR1 is MNHEY and CDR2 is SVGAGI. This CDR3 has 14 amino acids.

The chain recombines TRBV29-1 with TRBJ1-3, with D hard to call. Germline V gene sequence: CDR1 SQVTM, CDR2 ANQGSEA. The CDR3 is 13 residues long. Trimming left V 2 bases short and J 6 bases short, with 11 bases between. Here the CDR3 reads CSVERPGANTIYF. The CDR3 DNA follows: TGCAGCGTTGAACGGCCCGGAGCAAACACCATATATTTT. Supplemented by reference TRBV29-1 and TRBJ1-3, the full variable domain reads SAVISQKPSRDICQRGTSLTIQCQVDSQVTMMFWYRQQPGQSLTLIATANQGSEATYESGFVIDKFPISRPNLTFSTLTVSNMSPEDSSIYLCSVERPGANTIYFGEGSWLTVV.